Only a few counts were recorded for the clone carrying this T cell receptor beta chain. The antigen is undetermined. A second PCR of about 7 to 11 cycles used a sample-barcoded 5' primer and a J-beta primer mix. Every single cDNA molecule received a tag from a template-switch adaptor with 12 random nucleotides. One entry per CDR3 protein results from TCRdb running MiXCR on the 5' RACE reads. The data hold about 680,000 distinct CDR3 sequences, with roughly 50% observed a single time. This specimen belongs to a study of blood T cells in healthy people across ages. Study-level findings and limits: Roughly linear declines in TCR beta diversity per million T cells occurred with age.

This CDR3 comprises 15 residues. In germline, CDR1 is SQVTM, CDR2 ANQGSEA. V lost 4 bases to trimming and J lost 0 bases; unmatched junction nucleotides: 3. The sequenced sample was blood. The clonotype originates from a woman in her sixties or seventies in good health. This rearrangement joins TRBV29-1 to TRBJ1-4; the match to TRBD1 covers 9 bases. The CDR3, as DNA: TGCAGCGTTGCGGGACAGGGTTCAACTAATGAAAAACTGTTTTTT. This gives the protein CSVAGQGSTNEKLFF.